The 16 T cell receptor beta chains below all came from one sample that was sequenced in a study of blood T cell repertoires in COVID-19. The repertoire was sequenced with immunoSEQ multiplex PCR; TCRdb's copy has only in-frame clones and lacks some. This sample carries approximately 350,000 clones, 87% of them seen once, and the ten largest clones take approximately 3.1%. The sample was PBMCs or T cells enriched from blood (not recorded which). These TCRs come from a woman under 40 who had recovered from COVID-19.

The chain joins TRBV6-5 to TRBJ1-3; D is possibly TRBD1 (5 bases). The CDR3 runs 14 residues. Germline loops: CDR1 MNHEY, CDR2 SVGAGI. V was trimmed by 6 bases and J by 0 bases, leaving 9 bases between them. The CDR3 region has the DNA TGTGCCAGCAGACAGGTGAACTCTGGAAACACCATATATTTT. Translated: CASRQVNSGNTIYF.

The gene calls are TRBV7-2 and TRBJ2-2; no definite D call. Trimming took off 4 bases at V and 0 bases at J, with 6 bases between the two ends. Germline loops: CDR1 SGHTA, CDR2 FQGNSA. The CDR3 is 14 amino acids. The CDR3 bases are TGTGCCAGCAGCTCCAATGCGAACACCGGGGAGCTGTTTTTT. This gives the protein CASSSNANTGELFF.

V usage is TRBV9 and J usage is TRBJ1-6; perhaps TRBD1 as D (6 bases). CDR3 length equals 17 residues. Germline-derived CDR1 and CDR2 are SGDLS and YYNGEE. The germline V and J ends were trimmed by 0 bases and 7 bases, with 17 bases remaining between them. In DNA, the CDR3 is TGTGCCAGCAGCGTAGAGGGGGGGGGACGGACCAATTCACCCCTCCACTTT. It yields the protein CASSVEGGGRTNSPLHF. The complete variable domain, with remaining parts taken from reference TRBV9 and TRBJ1-6, reads DSGVTQTPKHLITATGQRVTLRCSPRSGDLSVYWYQQSLDQGLQFLIQYYNGEERAKGNILERFSAQQFPDLHSELNLSSLELGDSALYFCASSVEGGGRTNSPLHFGNGTRLTVT.

The chain is built from TRBV24-1 and TRBJ2-5, with TRBD2 as a possible D gene (5 bases). CDR1 and CDR2 (germline): KGHDR, SFDVKD. V gave up 2 bases and J gave up 4 bases, with 13 bases separating them. The CDR3 consists of 15 residues. CDR3: CATSDSGGGSETQYF. Written as DNA, the CDR3 is TGTGCCACCAGTGATTCCGGCGGAGGTTCAGAGACCCAGTACTTC.

This rearrangement joins TRBV7-9 to TRBJ1-5; 9 bases align to TRBD1. The CDR3 sequence is 14 residues long. In germline, CDR1 is SEHNR, CDR2 FQNEAQ (reference sequence). Trimming removed 3 bases from V and 6 bases from J; junction bases left unmatched: 3. CDR3 bases: TGTGCCAGCAGCTTTACAGGGGGCGGTCAGCCCCAGCATTTT. Encoded protein: CASSFTGGGQPQHF.

V usage is TRBV10-2 and J usage is TRBJ1-2; a weak D match, TRBD1 (5 bases). With 2 bases removed from V and 4 bases from J, the gap between germline ends came to 8 bases. The length of the CDR3 is 13 residues. Per germline, CDR1 WSHSY and CDR2 SAAADI. Here the CDR3 DNA reads TGCGCCAGCAGTGAGAGGGGAAGCTATGGCTACACCTTC. Encoded protein: CASSERGSYGYTF.

The chain combines TRBV5-8 with TRBJ1-1; D possibly corresponds to TRBD1 (6 bases). The V end lost 0 bases, the J end lost 2 bases, and 11 bases lay between the germline ends. From germline, CDR1 is SGHTS and CDR2 YDEGEE. The CDR3 consists of 15 residues. CDR3 bases: TGTGCCAGCAGCTTGGGGGGACATTCAAACACTGAAGCTTTCTTT. Translation gives CASSLGGHSNTEAFF. The full variable domain, in which reference TRBV5-8 and TRBJ1-1 provide the parts outside the CDR3, is EAGVTQSPTHLIKTRGQQATLRCSPISGHTSVYWYQQALGLGLQFLLWYDEGEERNRGNFPPRFSGRQFPNYSSELNVNALELEDSALYLCASSLGGHSNTEAFFGQGTRLTVV.

The rearrangement links TRBV5-6 to TRBJ2-4; TRBD1 might be the D (6 bases). Germline assignment: CDR1 SGHDT and CDR2 YYEEEE. CDR3 length: 14 amino acids. V lost 0 bases and J lost 7, with 11 bases in between. The CDR3 coding sequence is TGTGCCAGCAGCTTGGGCCAGGGGATCAACATTCAGTACTTC. Translation: CASSLGQGINIQYF.

This clone showed up just once. The chain uses TRBV19 and TRBJ1-2; D gene ambiguous. Trimming stripped 5 bases from V and 0 bases from J, with 13 bases between. Germline V CDR1 and CDR2: LNHDA, SQIVND (reference sequence). The CDR3 extends over 15 amino acids. The CDR3 DNA is TGTGCCAGTAGTCCACCCCCGGCGGCTAACTATGGCTACACCTTC. Translation gives CASSPPPAANYGYTF.

The J gene is TRBJ2-1, the V gene TRBV4-1, with TRBD1 as a possible D gene (5 bases). The germline V and J ends were trimmed by 4 bases and 10 bases, with 14 bases remaining between them. Germline-derived CDR1 and CDR2 are MGHRA and YSYEKL. The CDR3 is 13 amino acids. The CDR3 nucleotides are TGCGCCAGCAGCCCAACAGACAGAAGGGAGCAGTTCTTC. Protein product: CASSPTDRREQFF.

This clone was counted a few times. V and J are TRBV4-2 and TRBJ2-7; D not resolved. Trimming left V 1 base short and J 3 bases short, with 13 bases between. This CDR3 is 15 amino acids long. Germline assignment: CDR1 LGHNA and CDR2 YNFKEQ. CDR3 bases: TGTGCCAGCAGCCAAGTTGGAGTGGCCCTCTACGAGCAGTACTTC. Translation: CASSQVGVALYEQYF.

A note on this clone: Other DNA sequences of this sample code for an identical CDR3. The chain combines TRBV19 with TRBJ1-5, with D perhaps TRBD1 (5 bases). The V gene's germline CDR1 is LNHDA and CDR2 SQIVND (reference sequence). Trimming pared 4 bases from V and 4 bases from J, leaving 8 bases between. The length of the CDR3 is 13 residues. The CDR3 bases are TGTGCCAGTAGTACTACAGGAAATCAGCCCCAGCATTTT. It is translated as CASSTTGNQPQHF.

The chain combines TRBV15 with TRBJ1-1, with D unclear. The CDR3 contains 14 residues. V lost 2 bases, J lost 1 base, and 8 bases lay in between. Germline V gene sequence: CDR1 LNHNV, CDR2 YYDKDF (reference sequence). The CDR3 sequence: CATSRNRQNTEAFF. The CDR3 nucleotides are TGTGCCACCAGCAGAAATCGACAGAACACTGAAGCTTTCTTT.

As for this clone: Relative to the germline gene, one junction end is altered; a read error may explain this. The V and J genes are TRBV11-2 and TRBJ1-2; D remains ambiguous. Germline-derived CDR1 and CDR2 are SGHAT and FQNNGV. The CDR3 runs 13 residues. The CDR3 bases are TGTGCCAGCAGCTTAGGTCAGGCCTATAGCTACACCTTC. Amino acid sequence: CASSLGQAYSYTF.

This rearrangement joins TRBV27 to TRBJ1-6, with 8 bases identical to TRBD1. The germline V gene has CDR1 MNHEY and CDR2 SMNVEV (reference sequence). Germline trimming cut 1 base from V and 10 bases from J; bases unmatched to any gene: 9. This CDR3 spans 16 amino acids. DNA of the CDR3: TGTGCCAGCAGTTTATTCTCCCAGGGGGCATGGTCACCCCTCCACTTT. It yields the protein CASSLFSQGAWSPLHF.

The CDR3 DNA reads TGTGCCAGCAGCCCAGGACAGGGGACCTCCTATAATTCACCCCTCCACTTT. It translates to CASSPGQGTSYNSPLHF. V is TRBV7-8 and J is TRBJ1-6; 9 positions agree with TRBD1. V lost 5 bases to trimming and J lost 0 bases; unmatched junction nucleotides: 5. CDR1 and CDR2 from the germline V gene are SGHVS and FQNEAQ. The CDR3 consists of 17 residues.